The 10 T cell receptor beta chains below come from one sample, sequenced in a study of T cells in localized non-small cell lung cancer. Assay used: immunoSEQ multiplex PCR; TCRdb lists only in-frame clones, some missing. Of approximately 67,000 clones listed, approximately 85% are singletons. Sequenced here: peripheral blood, sampled before any cancer treatment. These receptors were taken from a female donor over 55 with stage I lung adenocarcinoma.

V is TRBV7-2 and J is TRBJ2-2; perhaps TRBD2 as D (6 bases). The CDR3 covers 16 residues. Trimming shortened V by 11 bases and J by 2 bases, and 21 bases separated the two germline ends. CDR1 is SGHTA, CDR2 FQGNSA, per germline. The CDR3, as DNA: TGTGCCGGGGGGATGGGGACCATTAGAAACACCGGGGAGCTGTTTTTT. It yields the protein CAGGMGTIRNTGELFF.

Only a few counts were recorded for this clone. This rearrangement joins TRBV15 to TRBJ1-2; TRBD1 is a possible D gene (6 bases). The CDR3 is 12 residues long. V shed 4 bases and J shed 8 bases, with 11 bases lying between them. Germline V gives CDR1 LNHNV, CDR2 YYDKDF (reference sequence). CDR3 amino acids: CATSTNRVGYTF. CDR3 DNA sequence: TGTGCCACCAGCACTAACAGGGTGGGCTACACCTTC.

V is TRBV6-1 and J is TRBJ2-7, with D possibly TRBD1 on 6 matching bases. V gave up 2 bases and J gave up 3 bases, with 11 bases separating them. The germline gives CDR1 MNHNS, CDR2 SASEGT. CDR3 length equals 14 residues. The CDR3 nucleotides read TGTGCCAGCAGTGAAAACAGGGTCGGCTACGAGCAGTACTTC. Translating it yields CASSENRVGYEQYF.

The V call is TRBV2, the J call TRBJ2-1; 7 nucleotides match TRBD2. Germline-derived CDR1 and CDR2 are SNHLY and FYNNEI. The ends lost 8 bases at V and 5 bases at J; junction bases unmatched: 3. This CDR3 comprises 12 residues. CDR3 protein: CASRGEDNEQFF. In DNA, the CDR3 is TGTGCCAGCCGGGGGGAGGACAATGAGCAGTTCTTC.

J is TRBJ2-1 and V is TRBV7-8; TRBD2 matches at 10 bases. The ends lost 5 bases at V and 5 bases at J; junction bases unmatched: 6. In germline, CDR1 is SGHVS, CDR2 FQNEAQ. This CDR3 spans 15 amino acids. CDR3 amino acids: CASSPRSGGDNEQFF. The CDR3 DNA follows: TGTGCCAGCAGCCCGAGGAGCGGGGGGGACAATGAGCAGTTCTTC.

This clone was counted only a few times. This chain connects TRBV2 to TRBJ1-1, with 7 bases that match TRBD1. This CDR3 is built from 14 residues. Looked up from germline, CDR1 is SNHLY and CDR2 is FYNNEI. The V gene end was trimmed by 4 bases and the J gene end by 5 bases; junction bases not matched to a gene: 7. CDR3 sequence (DNA): TGTGCCAGCAGTGCAACAGGGGTGGGGACTGAAGCTTTCTTT. Protein: CASSATGVGTEAFF.

The gene calls are TRBV9 and TRBJ2-1; 15 nucleotides match TRBD2. Losses at the gene ends were 2 bases for V and 4 bases for J; bases not matched to a gene: 10. The germline V gene encodes CDR1 SGDLS and CDR2 YYNGEE. The CDR3 runs to 19 residues. Here the CDR3 DNA reads TGTGCCAGCAGCGTTGGGACTAGCGGGAGGACCGCTGGTTACAATGAGCAGTTCTTC. The encoded protein is CASSVGTSGRTAGYNEQFF. The full variable domain, in which reference TRBV9 and TRBJ2-1 provide the parts outside the CDR3, is DSGVTQTPKHLITATGQRVTLRCSPRSGDLSVYWYQQSLDQGLQFLIQYYNGEERAKGNILERFSAQQFPDLHSELNLSSLELGDSALYFCASSVGTSGRTAGYNEQFFGPGTRLTVL.

J is TRBJ2-3 and V is TRBV29-1; no clear D gene. Trimming took off 4 bases at V and 4 bases at J, with 9 bases between the two ends. Germline CDR1 reads SQVTM; CDR2 reads ANQGSEA. CDR3 size: 12 residues. The CDR3 nucleotides are TGCAGCGTTGCCTACCAGGCAGATACGCAGTATTTT. It specifies CSVAYQADTQYF.

The rearrangement links TRBV5-6 to TRBJ2-4; D ambiguous. Germline V gene data show CDR1 as SGHDT and CDR2 as YYEEEE. V was shortened by 4 bases and J by 3 bases, with 14 bases between the two germline ends. The CDR3 runs to 15 residues. CDR3 loop: CASSPPANLKNIQYF. The CDR3 DNA follows: TGTGCCAGCAGCCCCCCAGCGAACCTCAAAAACATTCAGTACTTC.

The chain links TRBV19 to TRBJ1-5; 9 bases are a match to TRBD1. The germline gives CDR1 LNHDA, CDR2 SQIVND (reference sequence). CDR3 length: 16 residues. The V segment lost 5 bases and the J segment 11 bases; nucleotides outside the gene matches: 16. The CDR3 loop is CASSDPFGQGSLTQHF. The CDR3 DNA reads as TGTGCCAGTAGTGACCCGTTTGGACAGGGGTCCTTGACCCAGCATTTT. Supplemented by reference TRBV19 and TRBJ1-5, the full variable domain reads DGGITQSPKYLFRKEGQNVTLSCEQNLNHDAMYWYRQDPGQGLRLIYYSQIVNDFQKGDIAEGYSVSREKKESFPLTVTSAQKNPTAFYLCASSDPFGQGSLTQHFGDGTRLSIL.